These 8 T cell receptor beta chains were all obtained from the same sample, sequenced in a study of early T cells in non-severe SARS-CoV-2 infection. TCRdb reprocessed the 5' RACE reads with MiXCR, giving one entry per CDR3 protein. The table has some 39,000 distinct CDR3 sequences, about 7% seen once. Sample: whole blood. These receptors were collected from an adult who was a healthcare worker with PCR-confirmed SARS-CoV-2 infection or an uninfected control (not recorded which).

This clonotype was counted ten times or more. The chain uses TRBV10-3 and TRBJ2-3, with D unclear. The ends were cut back, 6 bases at V and 0 bases at J, with 7 bases in the middle. This CDR3 region has 13 residues. The germline V gene has CDR1 ENHRY and CDR2 SYGVKD. CDR3 bases: TGTGCCATCAGAGAAGCTAGCACAGATACGCAGTATTTT. Protein sequence: CAIREASTDTQYF.

This clonotype occurred a few times. The CDR3 coding sequence is TGTGCCAGCAGTTATGGACATTTCACAGATACGCAGTATTTT. It codes for CASSYGHFTDTQYF. The chain is built from TRBV6-2 or TRBV6-3 and TRBJ2-3; the D gene is possibly TRBD1 (5 bases). This CDR3 comprises 14 residues. Trimming took 3 bases from V and 2 from J, leaving 9 bases between them. Germline V gene sequence: CDR1 MNHEY, CDR2 SVGEGT.

This sequence joins TRBV6-1 and TRBJ2-3, with no clear D. V lost 1 base, J lost 9 bases, and 17 bases lay in between. CDR1 is MNHNS and CDR2 is SASEGT in the germline V gene. The CDR3 has 15 amino acids. Here the CDR3 DNA reads TGTGCCAGCAGTGAAGGGGGAAGCCTCTCGAGCACGCAGTATTTT. This codes for CASSEGGSLSSTQYF.

This clonotype was recorded many times. The V call is TRBV20-1, the J call TRBJ2-1; the D gene is possibly TRBD2 (6 bases). This CDR3 is built from 15 residues. Germline V lookup: CDR1 DFQATT, CDR2 SNEGSKA (reference sequence). Trimming pared 0 bases from V and 8 bases from J, leaving 17 bases between. CDR3 region: CSARDRRVTTYEQFF. The DNA of the CDR3 is TGCAGTGCTAGAGATCGGAGGGTCACTACCTATGAGCAGTTCTTC.

The chain carries TRBV3-1 and TRBJ2-3, with a weak D call TRBD2 (6 bases). From germline, CDR1 is LGHDT and CDR2 YNNKEL (reference sequence). Trimming shortened V by 3 bases and J by 1 base, and 11 bases separated the two germline ends. The CDR3 runs to 15 residues. CDR3 bases: TGTGCCAGCAGCCAGGGACTCCTTGGCACAGATACGCAGTATTTT. This sequence encodes CASSQGLLGTDTQYF.

V is TRBV6-2 or TRBV6-3 and J is TRBJ1-1, with 7 bases matching TRBD1. V was pared by 4 bases and J by 4 bases, with 12 bases of the junction left unmatched. Germline lookup yields CDR1 MNHEY and CDR2 SVGEGT. This CDR3 is 16 amino acids long. CDR3 residues: CASSSHRTGRPTEAFF. In nucleotides, the CDR3 is TGTGCCAGCAGTTCTCATAGGACAGGAAGGCCCACTGAAGCTTTCTTT.

This clonotype was detected ten times or more. For the CDR3, the DNA is TGTGCCAGCAGTTCCCGTGAGAAGACCTACAATGAGCAGTTCTTC. Translated, it gives CASSSREKTYNEQFF. This chain connects TRBV12-3 or TRBV12-4 to TRBJ2-1, with D hard to call. The V end was cut by 4 bases, the J end by 2 bases, with 12 bases between. The CDR3 extends over 15 amino acids.

The table lists this clonotype with many counts. The chain carries TRBV30 and TRBJ1-5; D is possibly TRBD1 (5 bases). V dropped 7 bases and J dropped 6 bases, with 16 bases sitting between them. The germline gives CDR1 GTSNPN, CDR2 SVGIG (reference sequence). The CDR3 contains 13 residues. The DNA of the CDR3 is TGTGCCTCGGACAATGGGGTCGGTCAGCCCCAGCATTTT. It specifies CASDNGVGQPQHF.